This TCR beta chain originates from a study of cytomegalovirus exposure and HLA in healthy donors. Study-level points and caveats: Some highly shared sequence variants likely arose as a pipeline artifact. In a later analysis, the majority of CMV-associated beta chains seemingly showed HLA restriction.

This PCR relied on a set of 60 Vbeta primers and 13 Jbeta primers. The assay was immunoSEQ multiplex PCR, and TCRdb's table has in-frame clones only and misses some. This table has 90,000 to 100,000 clones, roughly three quarters appearing once. On this clone: What it binds is not known. The same CDR3 is also encoded by other DNA sequences in this sample.

V was pared by 3 bases and J by 7 bases, with 6 bases of the junction left unmatched. CDR1 SGHAT and CDR2 FQNNGV come from the germline V gene. The length of the CDR3 is 14 residues. Material: PBMCs. This TCR was recovered from a man aged 40-49 years in good health and CMV-seronegative. The gene calls are TRBV11-2 and TRBJ1-2; 9 nucleotides match TRBD1. The CDR3 loop reads CASSLDRGRGGYTF. Here the CDR3 DNA reads TGTGCCAGCAGCTTGGACAGGGGTAGGGGTGGCTACACCTTC.